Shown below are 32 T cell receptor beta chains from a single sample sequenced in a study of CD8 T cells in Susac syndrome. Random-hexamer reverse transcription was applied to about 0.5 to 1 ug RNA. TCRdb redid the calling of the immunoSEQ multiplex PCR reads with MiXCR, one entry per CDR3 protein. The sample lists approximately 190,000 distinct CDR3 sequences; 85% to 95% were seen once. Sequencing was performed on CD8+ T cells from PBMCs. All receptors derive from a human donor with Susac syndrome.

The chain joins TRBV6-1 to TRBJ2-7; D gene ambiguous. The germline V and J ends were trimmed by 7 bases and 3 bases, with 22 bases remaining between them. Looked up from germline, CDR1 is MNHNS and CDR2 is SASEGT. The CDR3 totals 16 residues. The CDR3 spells CASNPRVVIGDYEQYF. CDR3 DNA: TGTGCCAGCAACCCACGGGTGGTTATTGGGGACTACGAGCAGTACTTC.

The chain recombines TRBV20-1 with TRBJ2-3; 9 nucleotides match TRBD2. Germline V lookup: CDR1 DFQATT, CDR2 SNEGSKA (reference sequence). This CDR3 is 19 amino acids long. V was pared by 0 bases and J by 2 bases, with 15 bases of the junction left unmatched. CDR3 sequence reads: CSAREPGLATRGPTDTQYF. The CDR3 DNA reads TGCAGTGCTAGAGAACCGGGACTAGCTACAAGGGGACCCACAGATACGCAGTATTTT.

The CDR3 loop reads CASSLYLSSHEQFF. CDR3 in DNA: TGTGCCAGCAGTCTTTATCTGTCTAGCCATGAGCAGTTCTTC. V usage is TRBV28 and J usage is TRBJ2-1; D is possibly TRBD2 (5 bases). Germline-derived CDR1 and CDR2 are MDHEN and SYDVKM. V was trimmed by 5 bases and J by 8 bases, leaving 16 bases between them. The length of the CDR3 is 14 residues.

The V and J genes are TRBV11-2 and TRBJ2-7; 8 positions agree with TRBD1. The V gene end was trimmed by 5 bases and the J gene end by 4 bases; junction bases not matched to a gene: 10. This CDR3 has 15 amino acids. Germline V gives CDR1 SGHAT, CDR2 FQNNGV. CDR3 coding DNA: TGTGCCAGCAGCCCCGCCCCGGGGACAGGATACGAGCAGTACTTC. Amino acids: CASSPAPGTGYEQYF.

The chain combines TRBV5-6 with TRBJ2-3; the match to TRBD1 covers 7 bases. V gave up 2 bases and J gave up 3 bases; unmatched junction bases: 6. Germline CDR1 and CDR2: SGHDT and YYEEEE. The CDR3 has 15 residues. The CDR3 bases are TGTGCCAGCAGCTTTGGACAGGCCGGAACAGATACGCAGTATTTT. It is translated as CASSFGQAGTDTQYF.

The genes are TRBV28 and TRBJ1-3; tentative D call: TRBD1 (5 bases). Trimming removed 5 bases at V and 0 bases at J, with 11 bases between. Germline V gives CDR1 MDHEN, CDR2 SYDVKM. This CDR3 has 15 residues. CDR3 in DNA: TGTGCCAGCAGTACGACAGATATCTCTGGAAACACCATATATTTT. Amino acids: CASSTTDISGNTIYF.

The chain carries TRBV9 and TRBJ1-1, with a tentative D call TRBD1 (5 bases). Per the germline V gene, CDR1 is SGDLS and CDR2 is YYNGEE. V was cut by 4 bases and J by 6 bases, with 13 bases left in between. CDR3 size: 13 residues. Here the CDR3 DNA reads TGTGCCAGCAGCCTAGGGACCCACCCTGAAGCTTTCTTT. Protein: CASSLGTHPEAFF.

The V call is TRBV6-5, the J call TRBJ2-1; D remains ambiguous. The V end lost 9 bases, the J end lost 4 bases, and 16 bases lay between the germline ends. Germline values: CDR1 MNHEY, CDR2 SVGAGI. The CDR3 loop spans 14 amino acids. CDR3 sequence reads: CASPRAVVYNEQFF. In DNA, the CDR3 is TGTGCCAGTCCTAGGGCCGTCGTATACAATGAGCAGTTCTTC.

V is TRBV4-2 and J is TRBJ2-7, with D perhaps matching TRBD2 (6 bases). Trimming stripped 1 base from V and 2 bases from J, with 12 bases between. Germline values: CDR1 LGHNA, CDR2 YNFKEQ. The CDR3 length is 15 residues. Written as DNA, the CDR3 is TGTGCCAGCAGCCAAGCCGCGGGGCATACCTACGAGCAGTACTTC. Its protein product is CASSQAAGHTYEQYF.

This CDR3 is CASSQDLAGAGNEQFF. CDR3 DNA: TGTGCCAGCAGCCAAGATCTAGCGGGGGCGGGTAATGAGCAGTTCTTC. The chain couples TRBV3-1 to TRBJ2-1; 10 bases are a match to TRBD2. After removal of 0 bases from V and 7 bases from J, the junction contained 6 bases not matched to a gene. The CDR3 consists of 16 residues. The germline V gene encodes CDR1 LGHDT and CDR2 YNNKEL (reference sequence).

The DNA for the CDR3 is TGTGCCAGCAGGCTACAGGGGGCAGGGAATGAGCAGTTCTTC. This sequence encodes CASRLQGAGNEQFF. The chain recombines TRBV27 with TRBJ2-1; TRBD1 matches 9 bases. In germline, CDR1 is MNHEY, CDR2 SMNVEV (reference sequence). The length of the CDR3 is 14 residues. The V and J ends lost 6 bases and 7 bases, in that order; junction bases with no gene match: 7.

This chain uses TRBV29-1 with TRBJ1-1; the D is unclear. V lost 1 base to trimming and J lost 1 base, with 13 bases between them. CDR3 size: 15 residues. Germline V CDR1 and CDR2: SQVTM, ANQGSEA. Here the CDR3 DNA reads TGCAGCGTTGAAGCGGGTGGGTTCAGGAACACTGAAGCTTTCTTT. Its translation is CSVEAGGFRNTEAFF.

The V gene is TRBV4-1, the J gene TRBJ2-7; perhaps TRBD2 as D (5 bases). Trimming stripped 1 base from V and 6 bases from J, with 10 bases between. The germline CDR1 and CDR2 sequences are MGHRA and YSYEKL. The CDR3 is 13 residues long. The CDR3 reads CASSQGGGFEQYF. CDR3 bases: TGCGCCAGCAGCCAAGGAGGAGGATTCGAGCAGTACTTC.

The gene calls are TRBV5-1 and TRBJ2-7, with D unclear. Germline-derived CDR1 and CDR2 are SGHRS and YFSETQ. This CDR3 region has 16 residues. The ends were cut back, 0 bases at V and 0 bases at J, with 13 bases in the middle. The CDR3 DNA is TGCGCCAGCAGCTTGGCCGAAACAGAGATCTCCTACGAGCAGTACTTC. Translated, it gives CASSLAETEISYEQYF.

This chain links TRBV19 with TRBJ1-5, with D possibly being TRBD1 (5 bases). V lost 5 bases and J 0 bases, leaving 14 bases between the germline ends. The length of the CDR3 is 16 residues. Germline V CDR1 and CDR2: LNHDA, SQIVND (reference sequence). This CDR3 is CASSLRQLYSNQPQHF. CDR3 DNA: TGTGCCAGTAGTCTACGACAGCTGTATAGCAATCAGCCCCAGCATTTT.

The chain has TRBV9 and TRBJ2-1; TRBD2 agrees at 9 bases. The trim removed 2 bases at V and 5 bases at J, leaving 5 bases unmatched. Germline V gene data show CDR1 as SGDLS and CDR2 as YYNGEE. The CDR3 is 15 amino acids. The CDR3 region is CASSVAGGENNEQFF. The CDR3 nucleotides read TGTGCCAGCAGCGTCGCGGGGGGGGAAAACAATGAGCAGTTCTTC.

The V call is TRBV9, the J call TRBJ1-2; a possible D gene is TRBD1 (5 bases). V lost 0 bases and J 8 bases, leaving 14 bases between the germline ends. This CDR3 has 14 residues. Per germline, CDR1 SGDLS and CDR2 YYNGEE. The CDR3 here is CASSVVTGTGGYTF. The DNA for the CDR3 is TGTGCCAGCAGCGTAGTCACTGGGACTGGGGGCTACACCTTC.

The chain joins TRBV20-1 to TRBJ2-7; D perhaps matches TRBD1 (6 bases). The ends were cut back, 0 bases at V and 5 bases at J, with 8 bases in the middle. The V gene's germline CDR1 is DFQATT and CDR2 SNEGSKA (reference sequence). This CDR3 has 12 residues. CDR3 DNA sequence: TGCAGTGCTAGAGATCACAGGGACGAGCAGTACTTC. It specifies CSARDHRDEQYF.

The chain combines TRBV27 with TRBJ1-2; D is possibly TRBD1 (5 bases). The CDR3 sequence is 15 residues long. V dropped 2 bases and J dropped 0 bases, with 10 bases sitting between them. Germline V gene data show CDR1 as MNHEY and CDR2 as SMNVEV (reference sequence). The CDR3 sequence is CASSLGGLANYGYTF. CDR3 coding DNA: TGTGCCAGCAGTTTAGGGGGGTTAGCTAACTATGGCTACACCTTC.

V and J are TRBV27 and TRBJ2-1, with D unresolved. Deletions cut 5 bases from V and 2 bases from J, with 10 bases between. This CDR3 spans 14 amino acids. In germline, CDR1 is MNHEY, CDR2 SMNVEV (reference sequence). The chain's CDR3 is CASSPIRTYNEQFF. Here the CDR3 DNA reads TGTGCCAGCAGTCCCATTAGGACCTACAATGAGCAGTTCTTC.

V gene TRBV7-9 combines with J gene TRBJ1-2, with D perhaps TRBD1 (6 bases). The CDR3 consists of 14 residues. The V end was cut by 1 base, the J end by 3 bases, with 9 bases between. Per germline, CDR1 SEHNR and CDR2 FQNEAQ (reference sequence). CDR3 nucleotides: TGTGCCAGCAGCTTAGTGAGGGGGGACTATGGCTACACCTTC. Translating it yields CASSLVRGDYGYTF.

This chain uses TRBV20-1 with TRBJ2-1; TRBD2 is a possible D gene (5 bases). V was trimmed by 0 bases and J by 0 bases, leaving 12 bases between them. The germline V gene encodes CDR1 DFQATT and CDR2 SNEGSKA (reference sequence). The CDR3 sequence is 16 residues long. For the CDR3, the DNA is TGCAGTGCTAGAGATTTAGTAGCGAGCTCCTACAATGAGCAGTTCTTC. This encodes CSARDLVASSYNEQFF.

In DNA form, the CDR3 reads TGTGCCACCAGCAGAGACAGAGTGTCTGGAAACACCATATATTTT. This gives the protein CATSRDRVSGNTIYF. The chain couples TRBV15 to TRBJ1-3; D is uncertain. Trimming cost V 0 bases and J 1 base, with 7 bases left between them. Germline V gene data show CDR1 as LNHNV and CDR2 as YYDKDF (reference sequence). The CDR3 is made up of 15 amino acids.

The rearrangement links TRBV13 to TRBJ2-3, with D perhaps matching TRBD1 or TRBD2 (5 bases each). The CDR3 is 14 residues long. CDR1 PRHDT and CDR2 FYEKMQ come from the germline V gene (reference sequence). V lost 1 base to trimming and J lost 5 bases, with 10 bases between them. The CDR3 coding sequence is TGTGCCAGCAGCTTAGTGGGGGTGATAGATACGCAGTATTTT. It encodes CASSLVGVIDTQYF. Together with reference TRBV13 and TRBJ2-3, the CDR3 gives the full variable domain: AAGVIQSPRHLIKEKRETATLKCYPIPRHDTVYWYQQGPGQDPQFLISFYEKMQSDKGSIPDRFSAQQFSDYHSELNMSSLELGDSALYFCASSLVGVIDTQYFGPGTRLTVL.

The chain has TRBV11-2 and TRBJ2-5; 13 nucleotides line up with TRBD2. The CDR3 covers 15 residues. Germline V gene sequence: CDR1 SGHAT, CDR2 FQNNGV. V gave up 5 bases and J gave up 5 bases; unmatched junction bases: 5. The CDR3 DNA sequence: TGTGCCAGCAGCGGACTAGCGGGGGTGTCGGAGACCCAGTACTTC. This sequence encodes CASSGLAGVSETQYF.

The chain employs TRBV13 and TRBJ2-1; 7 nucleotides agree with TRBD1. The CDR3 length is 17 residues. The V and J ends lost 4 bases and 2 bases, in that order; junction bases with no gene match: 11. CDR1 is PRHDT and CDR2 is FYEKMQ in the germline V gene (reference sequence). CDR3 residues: CASSSRQGEMAYNEQFF. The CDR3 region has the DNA TGTGCCAGCAGCTCACGACAGGGAGAAATGGCCTACAATGAGCAGTTCTTC. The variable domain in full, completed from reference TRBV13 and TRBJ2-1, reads AAGVIQSPRHLIKEKRETATLKCYPIPRHDTVYWYQQGPGQDPQFLISFYEKMQSDKGSIPDRFSAQQFSDYHSELNMSSLELGDSALYFCASSSRQGEMAYNEQFFGPGTRLTVL.

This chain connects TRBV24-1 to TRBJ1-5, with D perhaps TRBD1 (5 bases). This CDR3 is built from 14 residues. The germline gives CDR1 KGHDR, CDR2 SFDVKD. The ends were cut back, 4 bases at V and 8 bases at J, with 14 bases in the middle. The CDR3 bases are TGTGCCACCAGTGACCGGGGGACTGGGGAGCCCCAGCATTTT. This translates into CATSDRGTGEPQHF.

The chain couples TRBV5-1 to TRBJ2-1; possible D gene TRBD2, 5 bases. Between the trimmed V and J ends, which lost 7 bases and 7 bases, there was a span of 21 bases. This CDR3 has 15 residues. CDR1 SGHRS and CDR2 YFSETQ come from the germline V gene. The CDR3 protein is CASGRGAEKGNEQFF. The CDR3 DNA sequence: TGCGCCAGCGGCCGGGGAGCGGAAAAAGGGAATGAGCAGTTCTTC.

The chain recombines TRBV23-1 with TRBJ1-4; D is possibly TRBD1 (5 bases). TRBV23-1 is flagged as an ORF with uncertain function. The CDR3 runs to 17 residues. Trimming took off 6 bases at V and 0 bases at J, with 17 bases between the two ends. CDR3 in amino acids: CASSKSGLEPTNEKLFF. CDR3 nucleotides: TGCGCCAGCAGCAAGTCGGGGCTCGAACCAACTAATGAAAAACTGTTTTTT.

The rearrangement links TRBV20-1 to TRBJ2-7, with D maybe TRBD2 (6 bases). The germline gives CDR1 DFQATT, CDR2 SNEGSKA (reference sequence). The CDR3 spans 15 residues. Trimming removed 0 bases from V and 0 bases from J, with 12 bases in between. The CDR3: CSARDRGGSSYEQYF. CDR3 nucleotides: TGCAGTGCTAGAGATCGGGGAGGAAGCTCCTACGAGCAGTACTTC.

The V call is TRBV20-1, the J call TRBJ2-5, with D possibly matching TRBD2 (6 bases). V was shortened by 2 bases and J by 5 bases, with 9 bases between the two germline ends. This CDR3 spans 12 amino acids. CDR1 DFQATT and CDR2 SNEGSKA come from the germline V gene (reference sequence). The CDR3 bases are TGCAGTGCTAGAACTAGCCCGGAGACCCAGTACTTC. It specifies CSARTSPETQYF.

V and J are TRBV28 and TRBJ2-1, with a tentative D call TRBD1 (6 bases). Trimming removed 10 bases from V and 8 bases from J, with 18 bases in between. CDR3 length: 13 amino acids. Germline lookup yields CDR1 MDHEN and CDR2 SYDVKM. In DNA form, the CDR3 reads TGTGCCACCTCGGGACAAGGGGTGGATGAGCAGTTCTTC. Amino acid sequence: CATSGQGVDEQFF.